A selection of T cell receptor beta chains follows, all from one sample in a study of T-cell reconstitution after alpha-beta-depleted transplantation in children. TCRdb redid the calling of the PCR reads with MiXCR, one entry per CDR3 protein. The sample records approximately 70,000 distinct CDR3 sequences, around 4.7% being singletons. Specimen: PBMCs, mostly from graft donor cells, collected 180 days after TCRalphabeta/CD19-depleted stem cell transplant. The receptors were sampled from a boy less than two years old who had a stem cell transplant for acute myeloid leukemia, so the T cells may come from the graft donor. Both conserved end residues are part of each CDR3. A D gene is named only where the DNA matches it firmly. For some rows the clone size is stated as once, few or many, or as a class when expanded; others skip it.

TRBV11-2,13,.,many,TRBJ2-5,TGTGCCAGCAGCGGACGGACGTTTGAGACCCAGTACTTC,CASSGRTFETQYF
TRBV12-3/TRBV12-4,13,.,many,TRBJ1-6,TGTGCCAGCAGTTTACAGGAGAATTCACCCCTCCACTTT,CASSLQENSPLHF
TRBV29-1,13,.,many,TRBJ2-5,TGCAGCACCCGTCAGGTAGTGGAGGAGACCCAGTACTTC,CSTRQVVEETQYF
TRBV7-8,21,.,many,TRBJ2-2,TGTGCCAGCAGCCCGTCCCCACCTTTCGGGCCCCTCACCCAGAACACCGGGGAGCTGTTTTTT,CASSPSPPFGPLTQNTGELFF
TRBV5-5,12,.,many,TRBJ2-3,TGTGCCAGCAGCCCCACCACAGATACGCAGTATTTT,CASSPTTDTQYF
TRBV12-3/TRBV12-4,16,.,.,TRBJ1-5,TGTGCCTTCAGTTTACAGGTATTTGGGATCAATCAGCCCCAGCATTTT,CAFSLQVFGINQPQHF
TRBV7-9,14,.,many,TRBJ1-1,TGTGCCAGCAGCTTAGCGACAGGTAGCACTGAAGCTTTCTTT,CASSLATGSTEAFF
TRBV12-3/TRBV12-4,22,TRBD1,many,TRBJ2-3,TGTGCCAGCAGTTTCCGCCGAAGAGGACTACTTCGGACAGGGGGGTTCACAGATACGCAGTATTTT,CASSFRRRGLLRTGGFTDTQYF
TRBV7-6,17,TRBD2,many,TRBJ2-3,TGTGCCAGCAGCTCCCCAAGAGCGGGATCTAGCACAGATACGCAGTATTTT,CASSSPRAGSSTDTQYF
TRBV3-1,16,TRBD1,many,TRBJ2-1,TGTGCCAGCAGCCAGTTTGGGACAGGGGCCTACAATGAGCAGTTCTTC,CASSQFGTGAYNEQFF
TRBV5-1,17,TRBD1,many,TRBJ1-4,TGCGCCAGCAGCACCTCCCGGAGGGACAGGGTTAATGAAAAACTGTTTTTT,CASSTSRRDRVNEKLFF
TRBV10-1,15,.,many,TRBJ2-2,TGCGCCAGCAGTCCCCGGTCCTTGAACACCGGGGAGCTGTTTTTT,CASSPRSLNTGELFF
TRBV20-1,15,.,many,TRBJ2-5,TGCAGTGCTAGTAAACAGGGCCGGGCCAGGGAGACCCAGTACTTC,CSASKQGRARETQYF
TRBV7-8,13,.,many,TRBJ2-7,TGTGCCAGCAGCTTACTTACCGCTTATGAGCAGTACTTC,CASSLLTAYEQYF
TRBV12-3/TRBV12-4,14,.,many,TRBJ2-2,TGTGCCAGCATCCTGCAGCCGAACACCGGGGAGCTGTTTTTT,CASILQPNTGELFF
TRBV28,14,.,many,TRBJ1-1,TGTGCCAGCAGTTCGCCAGACAGAAACACTGAAGCTTTCTTT,CASSSPDRNTEAFF
TRBV7-2,16,.,many,TRBJ1-6,TGTGCCAGCAGCTTAGATTCTCCTAGTTATAATTCACCCCTCCACTTT,CASSLDSPSYNSPLHF
TRBV7-2,15,.,many,TRBJ1-1,TGTGCCAGCAGCTTATCGGGGGGAAGAAACACTGAAGCTTTCTTT,CASSLSGGRNTEAFF
TRBV7-2,14,.,many,TRBJ1-5,TGTGCCAGCAGCTGGACAGCCCTCAATCAGCCCCAGCATTTT,CASSWTALNQPQHF
TRBV20-1,13,TRBD2,.,TRBJ2-7,TGCAGTGCTAGGTGGCGGGGGGGAAGGGAGCAGTACTTC,CSARWRGGREQYF
TRBV12-3/TRBV12-4,13,.,many,TRBJ1-2,TGTGCCAGCAGCCGACAGGTAGACTATGGCTACACCTTC,CASSRQVDYGYTF
TRBV12-3/TRBV12-4,12,.,many,TRBJ2-1,TGTGCCAGCGCCCGGGTTTACAATGAGCAGTTCTTC,CASARVYNEQFF
TRBV10-3,18,TRBD1,.,TRBJ2-4,TGTACCATCAGTCCCGGGACAGGGAACCCGCCGGCCAAAAACATTCAGTACTTC,CTISPGTGNPPAKNIQYF
TRBV28,15,.,many,TRBJ2-5,TGTGCCAGCAGTTTTGCGGGGGCTCAACAAGAGACCCAGTACTTC,CASSFAGAQQETQYF
TRBV24-1,16,TRBD1,many,TRBJ2-5,TGTGCCACCAGTGCCCCCAGGGGGCAAGGAGGAGAGACCCAGTACTTC,CATSAPRGQGGETQYF
TRBV5-1,12,TRBD1,many,TRBJ2-7,TGCGCCAGCAGTTTGACAGGGGGCGAGCAGTACTTC,CASSLTGGEQYF
TRBV10-3,15,.,many,TRBJ2-7,TGTGCCATCAGTGATTTGGGCCGGGGGACCTACGAGCAGTACTTC,CAISDLGRGTYEQYF
TRBV19,13,.,many,TRBJ2-7,TGTGCCAGTAGTGCCGTAAGCTCCTACGAGCAGTACTTC,CASSAVSSYEQYF
TRBV5-1,16,TRBD1,many,TRBJ1-1,TGCGCCAGCAGCTTTTTACCCACAGGGGCCGGAGCTCTAGCTTTCTTT,CASSFLPTGAGALAFF
TRBV29-1,14,TRBD1,many,TRBJ2-3,TGCAGCGTAGACAGGGGAGGCCGCACAGATACGCAGTATTTT,CSVDRGGRTDTQYF
TRBV5-6,18,.,.,TRBJ2-1,TGTGCCAGCAGCTCCCACCTTATCAGGGGAGCCGGCTACAATGAGCAGTTCTTC,CASSSHLIRGAGYNEQFF
TRBV29-1,13,.,many,TRBJ2-5,TGCAGCGTCACAGGGCGGTACCAAGAGACCCAGTACTTC,CSVTGRYQETQYF
TRBV20-1,17,TRBD1,many,TRBJ2-7,TGCAGTGCTAGAGATCTGGGAGGACAGGGGTGGTACTACGAGCAGTACTTC,CSARDLGGQGWYYEQYF
TRBV18,16,TRBD1,few,TRBJ1-2,TGTGCCAGCTCAGGAGGGACAGCCAATTCTCACTATGGCTACACCTTC,CASSGGTANSHYGYTF
TRBV19,17,TRBD1,many,TRBJ1-5,TGTGCCAGTAGTATACTCCCGGGACAGCGAGGCAATCAGCCCCAGCATTTT,CASSILPGQRGNQPQHF